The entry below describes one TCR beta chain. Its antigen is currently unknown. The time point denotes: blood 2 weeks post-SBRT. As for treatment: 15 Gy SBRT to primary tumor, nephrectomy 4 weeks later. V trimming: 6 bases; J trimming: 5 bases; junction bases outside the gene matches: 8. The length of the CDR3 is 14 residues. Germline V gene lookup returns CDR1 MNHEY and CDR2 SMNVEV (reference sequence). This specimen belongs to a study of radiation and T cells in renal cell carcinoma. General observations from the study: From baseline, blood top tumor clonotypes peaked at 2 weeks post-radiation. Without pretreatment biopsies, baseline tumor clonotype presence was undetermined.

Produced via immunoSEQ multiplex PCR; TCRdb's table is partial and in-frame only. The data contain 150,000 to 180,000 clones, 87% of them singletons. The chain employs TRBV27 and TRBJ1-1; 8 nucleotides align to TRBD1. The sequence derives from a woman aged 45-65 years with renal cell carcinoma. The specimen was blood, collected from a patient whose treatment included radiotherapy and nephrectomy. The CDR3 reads CASSLTGAWTEAFF. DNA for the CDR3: TGTGCCAGCAGCCTGACAGGGGCCTGGACTGAAGCTTTCTTT.